This TCR beta chain was sequenced for a study of cytomegalovirus exposure and HLA in healthy donors. Overall study results and limits: Sequencing probably produced one cluster of sequence variants that were highly shared.

The study ran its PCR with 60 Vbeta and 13 Jbeta primers. The data were produced by immunoSEQ multiplex PCR, yet TCRdb's version contains in-frame clones alone and is incomplete. Seen here are under 200,000 clones, roughly 80% observed once, and the top ten hold 13%. Germline loops: CDR1 SGHTA, CDR2 FQGNSA. CDR3 size: 16 residues. V trimming: 0 bases; J trimming: 8 bases; junction bases outside the gene matches: 3. Turning to this clone: Antigen: not known.

This clonotype was sampled from a woman aged 45-60 years in good health and CMV-seronegative. The chain is built from TRBV7-2 and TRBJ2-1; 14 bases are a match to TRBD2. Sequenced sample: PBMCs. CDR3 amino acids: CASSLAGTSGSDEQFF. The DNA for the CDR3 is TGTGCCAGCAGCTTAGCAGGGACTAGCGGGAGCGATGAGCAGTTCTTC.